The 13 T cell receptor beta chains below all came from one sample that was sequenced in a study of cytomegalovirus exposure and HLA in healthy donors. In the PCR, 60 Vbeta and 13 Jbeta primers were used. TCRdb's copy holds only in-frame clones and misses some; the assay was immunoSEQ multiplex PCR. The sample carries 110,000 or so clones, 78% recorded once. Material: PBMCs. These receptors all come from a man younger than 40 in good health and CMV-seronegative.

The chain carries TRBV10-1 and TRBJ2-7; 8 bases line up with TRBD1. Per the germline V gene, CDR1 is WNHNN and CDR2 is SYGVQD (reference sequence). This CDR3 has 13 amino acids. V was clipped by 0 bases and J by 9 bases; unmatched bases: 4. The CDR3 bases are TGCGCCAGCAGTGAGTCGGACAGGGCAGGGCAGTACTTC. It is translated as CASSESDRAGQYF.

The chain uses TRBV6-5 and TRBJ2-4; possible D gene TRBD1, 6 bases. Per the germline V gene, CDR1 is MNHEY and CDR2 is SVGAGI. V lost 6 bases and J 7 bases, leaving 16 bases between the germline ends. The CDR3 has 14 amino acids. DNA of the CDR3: TGTGCCAGCAGGCTACAGGGAAACGGGAACATTCAGTACTTC. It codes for CASRLQGNGNIQYF.

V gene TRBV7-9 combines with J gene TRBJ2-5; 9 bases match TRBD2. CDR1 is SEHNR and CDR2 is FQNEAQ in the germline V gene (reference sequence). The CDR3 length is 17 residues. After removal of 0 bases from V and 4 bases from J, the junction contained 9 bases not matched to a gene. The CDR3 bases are TGTGCCAGCAGCTTAGCCGCCCTAGCGGGAATTGGAGAGACCCAGTACTTC. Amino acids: CASSLAALAGIGETQYF.

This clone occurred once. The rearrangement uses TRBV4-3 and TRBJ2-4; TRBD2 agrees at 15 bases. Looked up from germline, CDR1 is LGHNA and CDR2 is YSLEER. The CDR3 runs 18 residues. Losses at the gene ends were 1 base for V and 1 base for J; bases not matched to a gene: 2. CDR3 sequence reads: CASSQGTSGRAAKNIQYF. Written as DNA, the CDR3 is TGCGCCAGCAGCCAAGGGACTAGCGGGAGGGCCGCCAAAAACATTCAGTACTTC.

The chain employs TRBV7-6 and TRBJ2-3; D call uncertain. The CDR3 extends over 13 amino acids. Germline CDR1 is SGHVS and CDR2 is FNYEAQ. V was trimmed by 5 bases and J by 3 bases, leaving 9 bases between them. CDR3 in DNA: TGTGCCAGCAGCCGCTCGAGGACAGATACGCAGTATTTT. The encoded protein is CASSRSRTDTQYF.

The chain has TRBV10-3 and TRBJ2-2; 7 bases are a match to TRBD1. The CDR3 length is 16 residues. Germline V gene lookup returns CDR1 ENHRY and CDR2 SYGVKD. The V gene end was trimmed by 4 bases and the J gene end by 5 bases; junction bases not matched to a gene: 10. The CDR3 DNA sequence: TGTGCCATCAGTGGGCGCCGGGACAGTACAACCGGGGAGCTGTTTTTT. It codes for CAISGRRDSTTGELFF.

Here the CDR3 DNA reads TGTGCCAGCAGTAAACAGGGGGCCGTAGCTGAAGCTTTCTTT. It encodes CASSKQGAVAEAFF. V gene TRBV6-5 combines with J gene TRBJ1-1; TRBD1 aligns across 9 bases. Germline lookup yields CDR1 MNHEY and CDR2 SVGAGI. This CDR3 has 14 amino acids. V lost 5 bases, J lost 6 bases, and 7 bases stayed unmatched.

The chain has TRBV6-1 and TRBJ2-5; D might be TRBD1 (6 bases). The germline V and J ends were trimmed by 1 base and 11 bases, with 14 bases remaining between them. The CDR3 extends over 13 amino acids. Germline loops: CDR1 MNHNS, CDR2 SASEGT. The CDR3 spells CASSEGPDREQYF. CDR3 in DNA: TGTGCCAGCAGTGAAGGCCCGGACAGAGAGCAGTACTTC.

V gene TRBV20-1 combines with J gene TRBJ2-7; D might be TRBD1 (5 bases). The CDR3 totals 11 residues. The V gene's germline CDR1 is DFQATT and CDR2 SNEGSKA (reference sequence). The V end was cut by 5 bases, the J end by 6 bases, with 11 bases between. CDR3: CSASRVREQYF. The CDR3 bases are TGCAGTGCTTCCAGGGTTCGCGAGCAGTACTTC.

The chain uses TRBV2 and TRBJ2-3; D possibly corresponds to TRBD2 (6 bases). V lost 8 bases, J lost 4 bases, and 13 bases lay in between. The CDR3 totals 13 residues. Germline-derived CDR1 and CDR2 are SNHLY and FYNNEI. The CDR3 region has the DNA TGTGCCAGCCTCCCATCGGGAGCAGATACGCAGTATTTT. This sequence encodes CASLPSGADTQYF. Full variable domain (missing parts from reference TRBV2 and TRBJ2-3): EPEVTQTPSHQVTQMGQEVILRCVPISNHLYFYWYRQILGQKVEFLVSFYNNEISEKSEIFDDQFSVERPDGSNFTLKIRSTKLEDSAMYFCASLPSGADTQYFGPGTRLTVL.

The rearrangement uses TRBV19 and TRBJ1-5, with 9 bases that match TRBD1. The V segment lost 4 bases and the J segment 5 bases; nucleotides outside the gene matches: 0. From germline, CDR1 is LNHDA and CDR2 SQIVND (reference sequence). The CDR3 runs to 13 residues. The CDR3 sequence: CASSRDRDQPQHF. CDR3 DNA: TGTGCCAGTAGTAGGGACAGGGATCAGCCCCAGCATTTT.

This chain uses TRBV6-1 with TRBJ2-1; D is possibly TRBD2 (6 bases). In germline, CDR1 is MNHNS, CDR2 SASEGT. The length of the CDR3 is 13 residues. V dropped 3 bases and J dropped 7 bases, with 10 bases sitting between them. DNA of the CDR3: TGTGCCAGCAGTGATACTAGCTTTAATGAGCAGTTCTTC. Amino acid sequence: CASSDTSFNEQFF.

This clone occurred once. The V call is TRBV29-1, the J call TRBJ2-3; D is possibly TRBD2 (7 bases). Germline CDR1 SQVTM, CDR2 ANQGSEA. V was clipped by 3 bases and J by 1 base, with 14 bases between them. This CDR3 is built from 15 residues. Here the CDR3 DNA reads TGCAGCGTTGAGGGGGGGGCTCCTCGCACAGATACGCAGTATTTT. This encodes CSVEGGAPRTDTQYF.